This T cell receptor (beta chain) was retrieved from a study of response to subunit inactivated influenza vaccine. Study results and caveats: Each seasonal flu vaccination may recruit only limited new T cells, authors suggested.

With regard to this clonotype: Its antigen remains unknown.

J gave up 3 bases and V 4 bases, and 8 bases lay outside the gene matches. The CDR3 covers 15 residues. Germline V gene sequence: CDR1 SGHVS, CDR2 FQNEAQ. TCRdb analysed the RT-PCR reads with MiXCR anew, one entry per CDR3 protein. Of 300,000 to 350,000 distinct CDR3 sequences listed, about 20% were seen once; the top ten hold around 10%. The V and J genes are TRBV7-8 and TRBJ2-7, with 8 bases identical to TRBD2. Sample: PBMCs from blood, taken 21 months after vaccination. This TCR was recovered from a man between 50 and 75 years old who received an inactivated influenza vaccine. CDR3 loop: CASSSKLTSVYEQYF. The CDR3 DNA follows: TGTGCCAGCAGCTCGAAGCTGACTAGCGTCTACGAGCAGTACTTC.